This T cell receptor beta chain was profiled in a study of T cells in Graves' hyperthyroidism and ophthalmopathy. Each person with ophthalmopathy scored at least 3 on the Clinical Activity Score, reached NOSPECS grade 4 or higher, and had been ill under 3 months. Using more than 7.5 ml of fresh peripheral blood, PBMCs were prepared. TCR beta CDR3 sequences were amplified from RNA transcripts. In the first-round RT-PCR of the TCR CDR3, the HTBI primer set was used. TCRdb redid the calling of the multiplex PCR reads with MiXCR, one entry per CDR3 protein. The table has about 350,000 distinct CDR3 sequences, 13% to 15% seen once. Only a few counts were recorded for this clonotype. The source of this sequence is an older woman with Graves' ophthalmopathy. What was sequenced was blood.

CDR3 in amino acids: CASSGQVGNTEAFF. Here the CDR3 DNA reads TGTGCCAGCAGCGGACAGGTGGGGAACACTGAAGCTTTCTTT. V usage is TRBV9 and J usage is TRBJ1-1; the D gene is possibly TRBD1 (6 bases). Germline lookup yields CDR1 SGDLS and CDR2 YYNGEE. Trimming cost V 3 bases and J 1 base, with 10 bases left between them. The CDR3 totals 14 residues.